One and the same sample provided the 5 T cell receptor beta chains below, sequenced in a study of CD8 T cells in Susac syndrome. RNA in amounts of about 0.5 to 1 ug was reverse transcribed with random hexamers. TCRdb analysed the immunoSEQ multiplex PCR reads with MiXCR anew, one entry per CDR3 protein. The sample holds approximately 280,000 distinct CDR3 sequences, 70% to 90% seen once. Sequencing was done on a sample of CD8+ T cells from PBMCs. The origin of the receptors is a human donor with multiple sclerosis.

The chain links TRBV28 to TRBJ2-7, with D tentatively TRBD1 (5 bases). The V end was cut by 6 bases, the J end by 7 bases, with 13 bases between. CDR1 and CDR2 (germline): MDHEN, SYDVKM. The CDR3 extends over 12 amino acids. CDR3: CASSLGVWEQYF. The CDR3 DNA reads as TGTGCCAGCAGCCTAGGGGTTTGGGAGCAGTACTTC.

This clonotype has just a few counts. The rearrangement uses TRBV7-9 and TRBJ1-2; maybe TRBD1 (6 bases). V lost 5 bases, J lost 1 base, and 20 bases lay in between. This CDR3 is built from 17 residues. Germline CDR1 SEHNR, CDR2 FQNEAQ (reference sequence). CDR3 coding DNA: TGTGCCAGCAGCCACTCCGGGGGGGGGCTACTTAACTATGGCTACACCTTC. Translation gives CASSHSGGGLLNYGYTF.

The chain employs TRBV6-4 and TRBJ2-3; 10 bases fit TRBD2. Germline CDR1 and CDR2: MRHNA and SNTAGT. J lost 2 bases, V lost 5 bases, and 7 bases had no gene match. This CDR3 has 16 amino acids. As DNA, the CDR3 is TGTGCCAGCAGTCAGGGAACTAGCGGGGCCACAGATACGCAGTATTTT. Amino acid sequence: CASSQGTSGATDTQYF.

CDR3: CASKPGQGADQPQHF. CDR3 DNA: TGTGCCAGCAAACCGGGACAGGGGGCGGATCAGCCCCAGCATTTT. The chain carries TRBV2 and TRBJ1-5, with TRBD1 identical over 12 bases. With V trimmed by 7 bases and J by 5 bases, 6 bases remained unmatched. Per the germline V gene, CDR1 is SNHLY and CDR2 is FYNNEI. The CDR3 runs 15 residues.

Here the CDR3 reads CASSYRDRGNTEAFF. The CDR3, as DNA: TGTGCCAGCAGCTACCGGGACAGGGGGAACACTGAAGCTTTCTTT. V gene TRBV7-9 combines with J gene TRBJ1-1; 10 nucleotides line up with TRBD1. J gave up 1 base and V 4 bases, and 3 bases lay outside the gene matches. CDR1 is SEHNR and CDR2 is FQNEAQ in the germline V gene (reference sequence). The CDR3 totals 15 residues.